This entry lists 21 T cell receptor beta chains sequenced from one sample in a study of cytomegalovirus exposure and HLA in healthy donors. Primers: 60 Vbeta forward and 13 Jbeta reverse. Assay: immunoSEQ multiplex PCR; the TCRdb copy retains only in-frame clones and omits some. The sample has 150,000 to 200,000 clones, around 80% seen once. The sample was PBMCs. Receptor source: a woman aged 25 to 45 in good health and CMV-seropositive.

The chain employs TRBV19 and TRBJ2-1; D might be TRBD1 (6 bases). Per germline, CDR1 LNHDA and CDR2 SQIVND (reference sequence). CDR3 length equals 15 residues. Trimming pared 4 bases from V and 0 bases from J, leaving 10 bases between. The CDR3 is CASSTTGLSYNEQFF. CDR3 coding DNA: TGTGCCAGTAGTACTACAGGGCTCTCCTACAATGAGCAGTTCTTC.

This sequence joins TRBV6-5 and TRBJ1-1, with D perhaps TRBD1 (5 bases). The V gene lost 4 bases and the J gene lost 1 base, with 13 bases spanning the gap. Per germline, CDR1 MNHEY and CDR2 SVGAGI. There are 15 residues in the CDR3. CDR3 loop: CASSSPGGKNTEAFF. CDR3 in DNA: TGTGCCAGCAGTTCCCCGGGGGGAAAGAACACTGAAGCTTTCTTT.

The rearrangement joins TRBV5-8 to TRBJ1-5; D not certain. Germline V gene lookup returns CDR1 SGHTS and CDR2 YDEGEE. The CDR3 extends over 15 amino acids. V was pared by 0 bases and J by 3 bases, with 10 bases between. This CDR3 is CASSLDRGINQPQHF. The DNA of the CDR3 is TGTGCCAGCAGCTTGGATCGGGGAATCAATCAGCCCCAGCATTTT.

Here the CDR3 reads CASSIRAEGEKLFF. As DNA, the CDR3 is TGTGCCAGTAGTATCAGGGCTGAAGGGGAAAAACTGTTTTTT. The chain carries TRBV19 and TRBJ1-4; D is perhaps TRBD1 (5 bases). The CDR3 consists of 14 residues. In germline, CDR1 is LNHDA, CDR2 SQIVND (reference sequence). The V end lost 3 bases, the J end lost 8 bases, and 13 bases lay between the germline ends.

The DNA for the CDR3 is TGTGCCAGCAGCCCCGGGACAGGGGATGGGAATCAGCCCCAGCATTTT. Its translation: CASSPGTGDGNQPQHF. The chain joins TRBV4-2 to TRBJ1-5, with 10 nucleotides matching TRBD1. J was trimmed by 4 bases and V by 4 bases; bases with no gene match: 7. Germline CDR1 is LGHNA and CDR2 is YNFKEQ. The CDR3 runs 16 residues.

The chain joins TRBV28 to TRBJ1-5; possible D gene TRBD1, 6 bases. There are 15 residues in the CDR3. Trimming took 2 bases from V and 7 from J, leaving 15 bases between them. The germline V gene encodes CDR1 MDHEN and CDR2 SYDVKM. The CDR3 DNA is TGTGCCAGCAGTTTAATCGTCCGGGGACAACAGCCCCAGCATTTT. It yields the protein CASSLIVRGQQPQHF. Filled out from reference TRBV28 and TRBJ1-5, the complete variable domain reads DVKVTQSSRYLVKRTGEKVFLECVQDMDHENMFWYRQDPGLGLRLIYFSYDVKMKEKGDIPEGYSVSREKKERFSLILESASTNQTSMYLCASSLIVRGQQPQHFGDGTRLSIL.

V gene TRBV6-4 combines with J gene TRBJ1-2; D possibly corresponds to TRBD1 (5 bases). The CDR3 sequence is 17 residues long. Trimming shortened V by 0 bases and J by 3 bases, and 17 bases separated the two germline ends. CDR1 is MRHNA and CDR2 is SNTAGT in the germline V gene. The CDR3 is CASSDSGGGRSHYGYTF. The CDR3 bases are TGTGCCAGCAGTGACTCGGGCGGGGGACGGTCTCACTATGGCTACACCTTC.

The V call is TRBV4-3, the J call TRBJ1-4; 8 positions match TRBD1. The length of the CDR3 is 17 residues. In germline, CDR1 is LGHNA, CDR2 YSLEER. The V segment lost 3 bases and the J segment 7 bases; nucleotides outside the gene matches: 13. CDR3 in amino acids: CASSQTLTGGRAEKLFF. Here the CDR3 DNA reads TGCGCCAGCAGCCAGACCCTAACAGGGGGAAGGGCTGAAAAACTGTTTTTT.

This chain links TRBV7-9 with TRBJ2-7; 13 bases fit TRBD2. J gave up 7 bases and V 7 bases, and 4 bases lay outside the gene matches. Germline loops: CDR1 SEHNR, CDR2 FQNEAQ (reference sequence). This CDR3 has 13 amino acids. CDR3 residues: CASTPGLAGEQYF. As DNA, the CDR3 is TGTGCCAGCACCCCGGGACTAGCGGGAGAGCAGTACTTC.

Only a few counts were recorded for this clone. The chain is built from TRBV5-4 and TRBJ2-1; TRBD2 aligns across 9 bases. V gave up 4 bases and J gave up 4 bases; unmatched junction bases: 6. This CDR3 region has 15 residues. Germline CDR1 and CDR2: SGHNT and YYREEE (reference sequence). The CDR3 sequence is CASSLSGRGYNEQFF. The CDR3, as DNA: TGTGCCAGCAGCCTTAGCGGGAGAGGGTACAATGAGCAGTTCTTC.

In DNA form, the CDR3 reads TGTGCCAGCAGTTTCTTCTACGAGCAGTACTTC. It translates to CASSFFYEQYF. V is TRBV28 and J is TRBJ2-7, with no clear D. CDR3 size: 11 residues. Germline loops: CDR1 MDHEN, CDR2 SYDVKM. Trimming cost V 3 bases and J 3 bases, with 3 bases left between them.

This chain's CDR3 is CASSLQGARQETQYF. CDR3 coding DNA: TGCGCCAGCAGCTTACAGGGGGCGCGCCAAGAGACCCAGTACTTC. The V gene is TRBV5-1, the J gene TRBJ2-5; 9 nucleotides match TRBD1. Germline V gene data show CDR1 as SGHRS and CDR2 as YFSETQ. CDR3 length: 15 amino acids. J gave up 1 base and V 2 bases, and 3 bases lay outside the gene matches.

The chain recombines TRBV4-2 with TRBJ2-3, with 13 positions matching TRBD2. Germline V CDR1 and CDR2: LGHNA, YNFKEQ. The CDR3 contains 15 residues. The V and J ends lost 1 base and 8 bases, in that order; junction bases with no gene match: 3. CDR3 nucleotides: TGTGCCAGCAGCCAAGCACTAGCGGGGGGGGGTACGCAGTATTTT. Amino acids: CASSQALAGGGTQYF.

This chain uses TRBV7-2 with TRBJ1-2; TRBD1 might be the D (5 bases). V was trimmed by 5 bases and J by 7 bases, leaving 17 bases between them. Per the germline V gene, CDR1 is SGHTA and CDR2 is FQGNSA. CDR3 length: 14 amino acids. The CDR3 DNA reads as TGTGCCAGCAGCCTCGGGGGAGGGCCCTTTGGCTACACCTTC. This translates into CASSLGGGPFGYTF.

The CDR3 DNA reads TGTGCCAGCAGCAAAGCTGGGACAGGGACTGGTGGCTACACCTTC. Its protein is CASSKAGTGTGGYTF. This chain joins TRBV21-1 and TRBJ1-2; the table's D call TRBD1 went unverified against the DNA. TRBV21-1 is flagged as a pseudogene. CDR3 length: 15 amino acids.

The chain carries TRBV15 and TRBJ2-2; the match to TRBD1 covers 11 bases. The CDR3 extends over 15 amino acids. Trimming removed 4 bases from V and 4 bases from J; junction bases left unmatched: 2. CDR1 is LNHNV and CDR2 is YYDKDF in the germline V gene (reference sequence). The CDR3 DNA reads TGTGCCACCAGCAAGGACAGGGGGCTCACCGGGGAGCTGTTTTTT. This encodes CATSKDRGLTGELFF. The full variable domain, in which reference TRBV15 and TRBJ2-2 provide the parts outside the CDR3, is DAMVIQNPRYQVTQFGKPVTLSCSQTLNHNVMYWYQQKSSQAPKLLFHYYDKDFNNEADTPDNFQSRRPNTSFCFLDIRSPGLGDTAMYLCATSKDRGLTGELFFGEGSRLTVL.

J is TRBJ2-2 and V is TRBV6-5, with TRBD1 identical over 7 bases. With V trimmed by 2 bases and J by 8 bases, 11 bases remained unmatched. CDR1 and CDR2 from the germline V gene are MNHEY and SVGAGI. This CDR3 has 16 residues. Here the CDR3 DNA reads TGTGCCAGCAGTTACGTCGGAGACAGGGCTTTTGGGGAGCTGTTTTTT. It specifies CASSYVGDRAFGELFF.

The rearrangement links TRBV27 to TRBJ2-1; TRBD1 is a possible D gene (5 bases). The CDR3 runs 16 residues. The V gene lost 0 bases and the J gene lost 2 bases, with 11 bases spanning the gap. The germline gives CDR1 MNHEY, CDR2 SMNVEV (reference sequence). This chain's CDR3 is CASSLSVTAPYNEQFF. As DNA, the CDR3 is TGTGCCAGCAGTTTATCCGTGACAGCCCCCTACAATGAGCAGTTCTTC.

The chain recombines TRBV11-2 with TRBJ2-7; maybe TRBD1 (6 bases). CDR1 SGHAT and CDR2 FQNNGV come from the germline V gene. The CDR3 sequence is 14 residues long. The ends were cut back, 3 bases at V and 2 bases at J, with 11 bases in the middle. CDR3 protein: CASSLFQGPYEQYF. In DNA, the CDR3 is TGTGCCAGCAGCTTGTTCCAGGGGCCCTACGAGCAGTACTTC.

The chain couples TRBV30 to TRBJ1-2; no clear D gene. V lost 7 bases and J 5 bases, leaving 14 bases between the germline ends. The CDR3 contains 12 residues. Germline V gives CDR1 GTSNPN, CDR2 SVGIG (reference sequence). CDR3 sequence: CAFTVPGYGYTF. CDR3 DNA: TGTGCCTTTACGGTCCCGGGGTATGGCTACACCTTC.

CDR3 sequence reads: CASTTTQFGDEQYF. The CDR3 DNA follows: TGTGCCAGTACTACGACCCAGTTCGGGGACGAGCAGTACTTC. J is TRBJ2-7 and V is TRBV19; maybe TRBD2 (5 bases). This CDR3 region has 14 residues. Trimming pared 7 bases from V and 5 bases from J, leaving 18 bases between. Germline CDR1 and CDR2: LNHDA and SQIVND (reference sequence).